This section outlines one TCR beta chain sequence together with its context. Antigen specificity is unknown. The CDR3 sequence is 14 residues long. With V trimmed by 1 base and J by 5 bases, 5 bases remained unmatched. Germline V gene sequence: CDR1 SGHKS, CDR2 YYEKEE (reference sequence). Combining a sample-barcoded 5' primer with a J-beta primer mix, a second PCR ran for about 6 to 11 cycles. TCRdb called the 5' RACE reads again in MiXCR, with one record for every CDR3 protein. The sample consists of roughly 900,000 distinct CDR3 sequences, around 46% of them appearing once. The entry originates in a study of blood T cells in healthy people across ages. Study details: Capture via template switching afforded approximately one barcoded beta molecule per two T cells. Study-wide findings and caveats: It was not known whether donors were CMV positive (a possible confounder of expanded clonotype changes).

PBMCs, at least 7 million per sample, were isolated. Per sample, extraction of total RNA gave at least 6 micrograms in every case. This rearrangement joins TRBV5-5 to TRBJ1-2; 7 bases line up with TRBD1. The source material was blood. The sequence came from a man aged 25-45 years in good health. The CDR3 is CASSLWGQLYGYTF. The CDR3 nucleotides read TGTGCCAGCAGCTTGTGGGGACAGCTATATGGCTACACCTTC.